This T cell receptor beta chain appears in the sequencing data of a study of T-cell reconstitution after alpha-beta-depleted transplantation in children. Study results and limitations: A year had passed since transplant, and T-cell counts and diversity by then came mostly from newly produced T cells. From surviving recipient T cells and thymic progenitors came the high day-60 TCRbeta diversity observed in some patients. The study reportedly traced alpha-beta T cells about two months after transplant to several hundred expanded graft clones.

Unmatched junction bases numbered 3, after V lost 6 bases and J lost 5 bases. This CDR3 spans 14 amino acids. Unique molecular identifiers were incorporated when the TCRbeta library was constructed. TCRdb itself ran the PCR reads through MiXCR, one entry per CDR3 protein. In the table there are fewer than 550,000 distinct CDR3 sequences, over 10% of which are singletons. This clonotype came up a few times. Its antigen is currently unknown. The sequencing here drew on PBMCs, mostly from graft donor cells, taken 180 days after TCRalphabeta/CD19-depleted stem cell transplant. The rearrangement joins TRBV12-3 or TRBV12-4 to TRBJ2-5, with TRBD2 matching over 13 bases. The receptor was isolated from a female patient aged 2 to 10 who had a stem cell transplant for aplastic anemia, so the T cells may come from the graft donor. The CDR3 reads CASRAGLAGETQYF. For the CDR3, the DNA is TGTGCCAGCAGGGCGGGACTAGCGGGGGAGACCCAGTACTTC.